These 28 T cell receptor beta chains were all obtained from the same sample, sequenced in a study of shared clonotypes between healthy human individuals. Naive CD8 populations comprised CD45RO-negative cells positively selected for CCR7, excluding terminally differentiated effector memory CD45RA+ cells. The repertoire was sequenced with immunoSEQ multiplex PCR; TCRdb's copy has only in-frame clones and lacks some. This repertoire shows millions of clones, around 93% found once; its top ten account for roughly 1.7%. Sequencing was performed on naive CD8+ T cells from PBMCs. The receptor set was obtained from a man between 18 and 35 years old in good health. Some clones in this sample may be carry-over from other donors' samples.

The chain combines TRBV10-2 with TRBJ2-7, with D perhaps matching TRBD1 (5 bases). This CDR3 is built from 12 residues. Trimming shortened V by 6 bases and J by 4 bases, and 10 bases separated the two germline ends. CDR1 is WSHSY, CDR2 SAAADI, per germline. CDR3 sequence: CASSADSYEQYF. In DNA form, the CDR3 reads TGCGCCAGCAGCGCTGACAGTTACGAGCAGTACTTC.

The chain joins TRBV5-1 to TRBJ2-7; no definite D call. The germline V and J ends were trimmed by 3 bases and 5 bases, with 9 bases remaining between them. The length of the CDR3 is 12 residues. The germline gives CDR1 SGHRS, CDR2 YFSETQ. The CDR3 spells CASSSSKNEQYF. The CDR3 nucleotides read TGCGCCAGCAGCTCCTCCAAAAACGAGCAGTACTTC.

J is TRBJ2-4 and V is TRBV27; the match to TRBD2 covers 12 bases. This CDR3 spans 16 amino acids. Unmatched junction bases numbered 2, after V lost 0 bases and J lost 5 bases. The germline gives CDR1 MNHEY, CDR2 SMNVEV (reference sequence). CDR3 residues: CASSLSASGRENIQYF. CDR3 in DNA: TGTGCCAGCAGTTTATCGGCTAGCGGGAGGGAAAACATTCAGTACTTC.

The chain recombines TRBV14 with TRBJ2-7; perhaps TRBD2 as D (5 bases). The CDR3 has 14 amino acids. In germline, CDR1 is SGHDN, CDR2 FVKESK. Deletions cut 4 bases from V and 2 bases from J, with 12 bases between. Here the CDR3 reads CASSLSSRAYEQYF. The CDR3 DNA sequence: TGTGCCAGCAGCCTCTCATCGCGGGCCTACGAGCAGTACTTC.

The chain links TRBV12-2 to TRBJ2-7; the table's D call, TRBD1, has no DNA check behind it. TRBV12-2 is marked as a pseudogene. CDR3 length: 17 residues. The DNA for the CDR3 is TGTGCAAGTCGCTTGGACAGGGGAGACCCTATCTCCTACGAGCAGTACTTC. The encoded protein is CASRLDRGDPISYEQYF.

Notes on this clone: This same CDR3 is encoded by further DNA sequences in the sample. The rearrangement joins TRBV13 to TRBJ2-3; D possibly corresponds to TRBD2 (5 bases). Trimming cost V 2 bases and J 0 bases, with 9 bases left between them. Germline-derived CDR1 and CDR2 are PRHDT and FYEKMQ (reference sequence). CDR3 length: 15 residues. CDR3 region: CASSLTPGSTDTQYF. The CDR3 coding sequence is TGTGCCAGCAGCTTAACTCCGGGAAGCACAGATACGCAGTATTTT.

The rearrangement links TRBV10-1 to TRBJ1-2, with 7 bases that match TRBD1. The CDR3 has 13 amino acids. V was clipped by 9 bases and J by 2 bases; unmatched bases: 6. Germline CDR1 is WNHNN and CDR2 is SYGVQD (reference sequence). In DNA, the CDR3 is TGCGCCAGTTCGGACAGGACCAACTATGGCTACACCTTC. Translation gives CASSDRTNYGYTF.

The chain has TRBV7-2 and TRBJ2-7; 8 nucleotides line up with TRBD1. This CDR3 spans 15 amino acids. V trimming: 0 bases; J trimming: 4 bases; junction bases outside the gene matches: 5. Germline values: CDR1 SGHTA, CDR2 FQGNSA. CDR3 DNA sequence: TGTGCCAGCAGCTTAGCTACAGGGGGAATTTACGAGCAGTACTTC. It specifies CASSLATGGIYEQYF.

This sequence joins TRBV28 and TRBJ2-2; possible D gene TRBD2, 5 bases. Per germline, CDR1 MDHEN and CDR2 SYDVKM. This CDR3 comprises 18 residues. V was shortened by 6 bases and J by 5 bases, with 25 bases between the two germline ends. The CDR3 DNA reads TGTGCCAGCAGCCTTTTTGGGGAAATCCTCCCGGGGACCGGGGAGCTGTTTTTT. Its protein product is CASSLFGEILPGTGELFF.

The chain is built from TRBV7-8 and TRBJ2-7; TRBD2 matches 9 bases. With V trimmed by 5 bases and J by 3 bases, 8 bases remained unmatched. The CDR3 length is 15 residues. Germline CDR1 reads SGHVS; CDR2 reads FQNEAQ. The CDR3 spells CASSLSGRSVYEQYF. The CDR3, as DNA: TGTGCCAGCAGCCTTAGCGGGAGATCCGTCTACGAGCAGTACTTC.

Turning to this clone: Other DNA sequences of this sample code for an identical CDR3. The J gene is TRBJ2-1, the V gene TRBV27; maybe TRBD2 (5 bases). The CDR3 spans 14 residues. V was trimmed by 2 bases and J by 4 bases, leaving 9 bases between them. CDR1 is MNHEY and CDR2 is SMNVEV in the germline V gene (reference sequence). The CDR3 here is CASSLDRGYNEQFF. CDR3 coding DNA: TGTGCCAGCAGTTTAGATCGGGGTTACAATGAGCAGTTCTTC.

The chain uses TRBV27 and TRBJ2-1; 11 bases line up with TRBD2. This CDR3 spans 15 amino acids. The germline V gene has CDR1 MNHEY and CDR2 SMNVEV (reference sequence). The V gene end was trimmed by 7 bases and the J gene end by 5 bases; junction bases not matched to a gene: 7. The CDR3 protein is CASNPLAGAHNEQFF. The CDR3 DNA is TGTGCCAGCAACCCACTAGCGGGAGCCCACAATGAGCAGTTCTTC.

A remark on this clone: The same CDR3 arises from other DNA sequences in this sample as well. The V and J genes are TRBV5-1 and TRBJ2-7; 10 bases line up with TRBD1. CDR3 length equals 16 residues. The V gene's germline CDR1 is SGHRS and CDR2 YFSETQ. Trimming removed 0 bases from V and 2 bases from J; junction bases left unmatched: 5. CDR3 region: CASSLGRGTGAYEQYF. The CDR3 nucleotides are TGCGCCAGCAGCTTGGGGCGGGGGACAGGGGCCTACGAGCAGTACTTC.

This chain connects TRBV27 to TRBJ1-2; D might be TRBD1 (5 bases). The germline CDR1 and CDR2 sequences are MNHEY and SMNVEV (reference sequence). This CDR3 comprises 15 residues. Trimming took off 6 bases at V and 4 bases at J, with 18 bases between the two ends. The CDR3 is CASSPKGRMGYGYTF. The CDR3 region has the DNA TGTGCCAGCAGCCCGAAGGGACGGATGGGCTATGGCTACACCTTC.

This clone was picked up one time. The chain is built from TRBV28 and TRBJ2-7, with D possibly TRBD1 on 6 matching bases. CDR1 is MDHEN, CDR2 SYDVKM, per germline. The CDR3 covers 15 residues. Trimming shortened V by 7 bases and J by 0 bases, and 16 bases separated the two germline ends. The CDR3 sequence is CASTWPGTPSYEQYF. In DNA form, the CDR3 reads TGTGCCAGCACCTGGCCGGGGACACCCTCCTACGAGCAGTACTTC. The complete variable domain, with remaining parts taken from reference TRBV28 and TRBJ2-7, reads DVKVTQSSRYLVKRTGEKVFLECVQDMDHENMFWYRQDPGLGLRLIYFSYDVKMKEKGDIPEGYSVSREKKERFSLILESASTNQTSMYLCASTWPGTPSYEQYFGPGTRLTVT.

The gene calls are TRBV9 and TRBJ2-2, with 8 bases aligning to TRBD2. Germline assignment: CDR1 SGDLS and CDR2 YYNGEE. The CDR3 loop spans 20 amino acids. Losses at the gene ends were 4 bases for V and 2 bases for J; bases not matched to a gene: 19. The CDR3: CASSSPDGVAGRVNTGELFF. CDR3 bases: TGTGCCAGCAGCTCCCCCGACGGGGTAGCGGGGAGAGTTAACACCGGGGAGCTGTTTTTT.

The J gene is TRBJ1-4, the V gene TRBV30; D remains unclear. There are 14 residues in the CDR3. V was clipped by 3 bases and J by 6 bases, with 14 bases between them. Germline CDR1 reads GTSNPN; CDR2 reads SVGIG (reference sequence). This CDR3 reads CAWSTTMADEKLFF. In nucleotides, the CDR3 is TGTGCCTGGAGCACCACGATGGCCGATGAAAAACTGTTTTTT.

The chain uses TRBV6-1 and TRBJ1-2, with a weak D call TRBD1 (6 bases). Trimming stripped 2 bases from V and 14 bases from J, with 18 bases between. Per the germline V gene, CDR1 is MNHNS and CDR2 is SASEGT. This CDR3 comprises 13 residues. The chain's CDR3 is CASSERGAKGWTF. The CDR3 DNA is TGTGCCAGCAGTGAAAGGGGGGCTAAGGGGTGGACCTTC.

This clone was seen once. Other DNA sequences from this sample encode an identical CDR3 as well. V and J are TRBV7-8 and TRBJ2-7; 7 bases align to TRBD1. J gave up 7 bases and V 5 bases, and 2 bases lay outside the gene matches. The CDR3 is 11 residues long. CDR1 is SGHVS, CDR2 FQNEAQ, per germline. CDR3 amino acids: CASSLRGEQYF. The CDR3 coding sequence is TGTGCCAGCAGCCTCAGGGGGGAGCAGTACTTC.

DNA for the CDR3: TGTGCCAGCAGCGGATACCGGGACGTTGGTTGGAATGAGCAGTTCTTC. Protein sequence: CASSGYRDVGWNEQFF. The J gene is TRBJ2-1, the V gene TRBV7-9; D tentatively fits TRBD1 or TRBD2 (5 bases each). Germline CDR1 and CDR2: SEHNR and FQNEAQ (reference sequence). The CDR3 loop spans 16 amino acids. Trimming cost V 5 bases and J 7 bases, with 21 bases left between them.

The genes are TRBV9 and TRBJ1-3; weak D call: TRBD1 (6 bases). The CDR3 loop spans 12 amino acids. In germline, CDR1 is SGDLS, CDR2 YYNGEE. V was pared by 3 bases and J by 8 bases, with 9 bases between. The CDR3, as DNA: TGTGCCAGCAGCGGGAGGGGGGACACCATATATTTT. Amino acid sequence: CASSGRGDTIYF. The full variable domain, rest sourced from reference TRBV9 and TRBJ1-3, is DSGVTQTPKHLITATGQRVTLRCSPRSGDLSVYWYQQSLDQGLQFLIQYYNGEERAKGNILERFSAQQFPDLHSELNLSSLELGDSALYFCASSGRGDTIYFGEGSWLTVV.

This chain's CDR3 is CASSLWAGDQPQHF. The CDR3 nucleotides are TGTGCCAGCAGCTTATGGGCAGGGGACCAGCCCCAGCATTTT. The rearrangement uses TRBV7-2 and TRBJ1-5; perhaps TRBD1 as D (6 bases). The CDR3 extends over 14 amino acids. CDR1 and CDR2 (germline): SGHTA, FQGNSA. V gave up 2 bases and J gave up 7 bases, with 12 bases separating them.

V and J are TRBV6-5 and TRBJ1-5; 10 bases fit TRBD1. The germline V gene has CDR1 MNHEY and CDR2 SVGAGI. V lost 5 bases, J lost 7 bases, and 5 bases stayed unmatched. This CDR3 has 14 residues. The CDR3: CASSPGQGIQPQHF. CDR3 coding DNA: TGTGCCAGCAGTCCGGGACAGGGGATCCAGCCCCAGCATTTT.

This chain connects TRBV6-1 to TRBJ1-2, with a tentative D call TRBD1 (5 bases). Germline V gene sequence: CDR1 MNHNS, CDR2 SASEGT. The V end was cut by 2 bases, the J end by 6 bases, with 22 bases between. The CDR3 covers 17 residues. Here the CDR3 DNA reads TGTGCCAGCAGTGAAAATCGAGGTGGGCAGGGAGCTCATGGCTACACCTTC. This gives the protein CASSENRGGQGAHGYTF.

The V and J genes are TRBV4-2 and TRBJ2-1; D might be TRBD2 (5 bases). Germline CDR1 and CDR2: LGHNA and YNFKEQ. Between the trimmed V and J ends, which lost 1 base and 0 bases, there was a span of 10 bases. The CDR3 consists of 16 residues. CDR3 sequence reads: CASSQGSGSSYNEQFF. The CDR3 DNA reads TGTGCCAGCAGCCAAGGGTCTGGGAGCTCCTACAATGAGCAGTTCTTC.

J is TRBJ1-2 and V is TRBV6-1; 11 bases are a match to TRBD1. This CDR3 comprises 23 residues. Germline assignment: CDR1 MNHNS and CDR2 SASEGT. Trimming removed 2 bases from V and 3 bases from J; junction bases left unmatched: 26. The DNA of the CDR3 is TGTGCCAGCAGTGAAAAGAAAACGTGGAAGTTTTTGGGACAGGGGGACGGTGACTATGGCTACACCTTC. Amino acid sequence: CASSEKKTWKFLGQGDGDYGYTF.

The rearrangement links TRBV28 to TRBJ1-4; 8 bases agree with TRBD1. Losses at the gene ends were 4 bases for V and 7 bases for J; bases not matched to a gene: 11. CDR1 MDHEN and CDR2 SYDVKM come from the germline V gene. The CDR3 length is 16 residues. The CDR3 nucleotides are TGTGCCAGCAGTTCCCGGCTCAGGGGGCTCGGTGAAAAACTGTTTTTT. Its protein product is CASSSRLRGLGEKLFF.

This chain joins TRBV19 and TRBJ2-1; possibly TRBD2 for D (5 bases). The CDR3 extends over 11 amino acids. Per germline, CDR1 LNHDA and CDR2 SQIVND (reference sequence). V was clipped by 8 bases and J by 4 bases, with 6 bases between them. This chain's CDR3 is CASGLYNEQFF. For the CDR3, the DNA is TGTGCCAGTGGACTTTACAATGAGCAGTTCTTC.